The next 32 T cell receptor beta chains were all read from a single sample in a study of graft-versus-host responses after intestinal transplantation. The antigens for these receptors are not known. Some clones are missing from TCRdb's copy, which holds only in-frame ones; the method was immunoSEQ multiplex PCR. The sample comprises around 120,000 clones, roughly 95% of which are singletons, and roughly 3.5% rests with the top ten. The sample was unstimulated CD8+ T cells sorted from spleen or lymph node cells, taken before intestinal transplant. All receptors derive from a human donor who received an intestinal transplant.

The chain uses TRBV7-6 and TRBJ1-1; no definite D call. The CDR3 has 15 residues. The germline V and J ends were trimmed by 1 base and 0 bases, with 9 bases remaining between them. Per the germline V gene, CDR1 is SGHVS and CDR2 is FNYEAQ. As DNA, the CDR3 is TGTGCCAGCAGCTTAGGGTTCGGCATGAACACTGAAGCTTTCTTT. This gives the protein CASSLGFGMNTEAFF.

The CDR3 spells CATQNDRGRNQPQHF. The CDR3 region has the DNA TGTGCCACGCAGAACGACAGGGGGCGGAATCAGCCCCAGCATTTT. V usage is TRBV19 and J usage is TRBJ1-5, with 10 nucleotides matching TRBD1. The germline V gene has CDR1 LNHDA and CDR2 SQIVND (reference sequence). This CDR3 is 15 amino acids long. After removal of 10 bases from V and 4 bases from J, the junction contained 10 bases not matched to a gene.

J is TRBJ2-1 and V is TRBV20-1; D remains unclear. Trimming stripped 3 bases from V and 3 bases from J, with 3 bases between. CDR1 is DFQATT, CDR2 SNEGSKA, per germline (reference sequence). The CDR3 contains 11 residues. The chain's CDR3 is CSARGYNEQFF. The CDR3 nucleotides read TGCAGTGCTAGGGGCTACAATGAGCAGTTCTTC.

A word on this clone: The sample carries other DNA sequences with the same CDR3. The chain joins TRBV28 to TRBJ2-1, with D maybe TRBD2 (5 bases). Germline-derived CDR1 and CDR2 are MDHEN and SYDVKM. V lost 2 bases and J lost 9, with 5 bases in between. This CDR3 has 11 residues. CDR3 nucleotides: TGTGCCAGCAGTTTAGGGAGTGAGCAGTTCTTC. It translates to CASSLGSEQFF.

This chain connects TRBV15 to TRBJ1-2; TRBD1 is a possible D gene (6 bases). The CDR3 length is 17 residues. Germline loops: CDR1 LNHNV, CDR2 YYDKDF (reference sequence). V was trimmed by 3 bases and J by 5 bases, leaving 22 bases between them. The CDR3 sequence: CATSSAFYRVDYYGYTF. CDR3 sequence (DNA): TGTGCCACCAGCAGTGCCTTCTACAGGGTAGATTATTATGGCTACACCTTC.

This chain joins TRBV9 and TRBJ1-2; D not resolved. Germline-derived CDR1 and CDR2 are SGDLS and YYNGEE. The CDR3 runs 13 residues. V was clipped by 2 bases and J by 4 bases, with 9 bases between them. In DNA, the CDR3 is TGTGCCAGCAGCGTCCACGGCAGCTATGGCTACACCTTC. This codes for CASSVHGSYGYTF.

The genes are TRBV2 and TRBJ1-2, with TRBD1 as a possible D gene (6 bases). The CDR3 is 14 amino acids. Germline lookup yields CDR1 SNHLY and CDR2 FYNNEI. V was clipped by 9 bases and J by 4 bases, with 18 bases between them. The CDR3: CARVQGGPVYGYTF. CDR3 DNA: TGTGCCAGGGTCCAAGGGGGGCCAGTCTATGGCTACACCTTC.

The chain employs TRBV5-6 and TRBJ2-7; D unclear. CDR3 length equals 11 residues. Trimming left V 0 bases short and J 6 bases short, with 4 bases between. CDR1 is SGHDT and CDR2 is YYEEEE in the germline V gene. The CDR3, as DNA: TGTGCCAGCAGCTTGGAACTCGAGCAGTACTTC. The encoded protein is CASSLELEQYF.

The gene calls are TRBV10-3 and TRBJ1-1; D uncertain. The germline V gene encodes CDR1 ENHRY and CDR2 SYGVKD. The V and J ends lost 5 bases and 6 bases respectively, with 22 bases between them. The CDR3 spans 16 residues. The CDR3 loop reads CAISPEDRSVGSEAFF. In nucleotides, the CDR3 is TGTGCCATCAGTCCAGAGGATCGGTCGGTGGGTTCTGAAGCTTTCTTT.

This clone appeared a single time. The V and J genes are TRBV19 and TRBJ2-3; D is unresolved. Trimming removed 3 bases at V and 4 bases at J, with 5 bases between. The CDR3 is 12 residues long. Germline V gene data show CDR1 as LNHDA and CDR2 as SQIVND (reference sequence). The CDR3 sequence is CASSIWPDTQYF. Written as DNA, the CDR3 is TGTGCCAGTAGTATTTGGCCAGATACGCAGTATTTT.

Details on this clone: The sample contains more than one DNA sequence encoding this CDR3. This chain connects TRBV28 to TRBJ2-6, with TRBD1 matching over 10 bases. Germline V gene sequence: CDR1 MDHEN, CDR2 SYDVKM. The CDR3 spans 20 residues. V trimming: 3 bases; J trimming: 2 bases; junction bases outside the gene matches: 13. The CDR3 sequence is CASSFILWGQGTPGANVLTF. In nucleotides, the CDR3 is TGTGCCAGCAGTTTTATTCTGTGGGGACAGGGGACGCCTGGGGCCAACGTCCTGACTTTC.

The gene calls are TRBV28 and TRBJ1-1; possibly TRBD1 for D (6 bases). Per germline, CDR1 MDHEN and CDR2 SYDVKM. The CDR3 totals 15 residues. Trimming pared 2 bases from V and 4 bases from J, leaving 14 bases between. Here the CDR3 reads CASSLRRGAVTEAFF. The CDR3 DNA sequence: TGTGCCAGCAGTTTAAGACGGGGGGCCGTCACTGAAGCTTTCTTT.

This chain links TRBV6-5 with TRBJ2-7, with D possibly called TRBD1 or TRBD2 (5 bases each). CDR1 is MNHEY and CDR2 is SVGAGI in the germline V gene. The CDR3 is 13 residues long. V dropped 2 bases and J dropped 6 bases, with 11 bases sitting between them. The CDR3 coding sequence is TGTGCCAGCAGTTACGTACAGGCGGGCGAGCAGTACTTC. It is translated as CASSYVQAGEQYF.

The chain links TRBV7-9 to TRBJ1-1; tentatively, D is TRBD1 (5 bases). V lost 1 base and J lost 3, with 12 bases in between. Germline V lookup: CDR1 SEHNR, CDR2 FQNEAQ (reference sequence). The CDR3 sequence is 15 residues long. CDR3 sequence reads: CASSLVQGADTEAFF. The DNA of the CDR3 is TGTGCCAGCAGCTTAGTCCAGGGTGCGGACACTGAAGCTTTCTTT. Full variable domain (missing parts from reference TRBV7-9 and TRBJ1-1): DTGVSQNPRHKITKRGQNVTFRCDPISEHNRLYWYRQTLGQGPEFLTYFQNEAQLEKSRLLSDRFSAERPKGSFSTLEIQRTEQGDSAMYLCASSLVQGADTEAFFGQGTRLTVV.

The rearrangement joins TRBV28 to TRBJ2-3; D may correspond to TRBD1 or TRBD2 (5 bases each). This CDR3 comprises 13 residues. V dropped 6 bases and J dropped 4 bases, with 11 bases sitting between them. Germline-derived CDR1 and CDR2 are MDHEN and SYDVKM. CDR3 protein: CASSPLGADTQYF. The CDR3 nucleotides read TGTGCCAGCAGCCCACTAGGGGCAGATACGCAGTATTTT.

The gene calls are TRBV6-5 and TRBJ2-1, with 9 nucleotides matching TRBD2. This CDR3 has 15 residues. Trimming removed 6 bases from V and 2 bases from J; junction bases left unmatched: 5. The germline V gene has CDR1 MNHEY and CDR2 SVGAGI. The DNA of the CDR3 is TGTGCCAGCAGCGCGGGAGGGCCAACCTACAATGAGCAGTTCTTC. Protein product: CASSAGGPTYNEQFF.

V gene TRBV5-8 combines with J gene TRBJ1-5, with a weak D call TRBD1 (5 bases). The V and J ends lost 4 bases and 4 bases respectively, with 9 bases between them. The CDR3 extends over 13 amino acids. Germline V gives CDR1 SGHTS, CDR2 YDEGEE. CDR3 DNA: TGTGCCAGCAGCCTGGGACCAAATCAGCCCCAGCATTTT. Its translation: CASSLGPNQPQHF. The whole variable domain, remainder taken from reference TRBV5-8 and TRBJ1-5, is EAGVTQSPTHLIKTRGQQATLRCSPISGHTSVYWYQQALGLGLQFLLWYDEGEERNRGNFPPRFSGRQFPNYSSELNVNALELEDSALYLCASSLGPNQPQHFGDGTRLSIL.

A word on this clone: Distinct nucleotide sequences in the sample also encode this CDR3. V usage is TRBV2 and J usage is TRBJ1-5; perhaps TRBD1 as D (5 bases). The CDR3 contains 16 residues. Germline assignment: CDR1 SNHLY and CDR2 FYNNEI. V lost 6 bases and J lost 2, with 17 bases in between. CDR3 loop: CASRGGTLDGNQPQHF. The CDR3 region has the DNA TGTGCCAGCAGGGGTGGGACCTTGGATGGCAATCAGCCCCAGCATTTT.

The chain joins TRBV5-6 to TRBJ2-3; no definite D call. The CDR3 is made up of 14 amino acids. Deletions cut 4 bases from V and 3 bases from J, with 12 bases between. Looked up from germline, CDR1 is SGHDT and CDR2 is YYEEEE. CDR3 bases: TGTGCCAGCAGCCCCGGTGGTAGAACAGATACGCAGTATTTT. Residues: CASSPGGRTDTQYF.

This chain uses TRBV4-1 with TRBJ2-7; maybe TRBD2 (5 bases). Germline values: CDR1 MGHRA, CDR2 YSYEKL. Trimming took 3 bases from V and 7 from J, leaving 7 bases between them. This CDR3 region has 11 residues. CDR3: CASSQRGEQYF. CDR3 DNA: TGCGCCAGCAGCCAGCGAGGGGAGCAGTACTTC.

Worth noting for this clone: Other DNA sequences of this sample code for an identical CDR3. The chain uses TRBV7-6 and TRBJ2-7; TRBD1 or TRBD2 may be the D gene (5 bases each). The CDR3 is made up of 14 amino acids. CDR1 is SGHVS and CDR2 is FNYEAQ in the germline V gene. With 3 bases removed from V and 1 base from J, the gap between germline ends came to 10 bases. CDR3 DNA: TGTGCCAGCAGCTTGGGGGACGGTTCCTACGAGCAGTACTTC. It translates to CASSLGDGSYEQYF.

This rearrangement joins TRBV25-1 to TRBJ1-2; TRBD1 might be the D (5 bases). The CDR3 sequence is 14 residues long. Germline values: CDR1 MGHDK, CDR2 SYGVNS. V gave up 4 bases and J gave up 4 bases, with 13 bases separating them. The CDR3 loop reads CASSVGQGPYGYTF. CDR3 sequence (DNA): TGTGCCAGCAGTGTGGGCCAGGGCCCCTATGGCTACACCTTC.

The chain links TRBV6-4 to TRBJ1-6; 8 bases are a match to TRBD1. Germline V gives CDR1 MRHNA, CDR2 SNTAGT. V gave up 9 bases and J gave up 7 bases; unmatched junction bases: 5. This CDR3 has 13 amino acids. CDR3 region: CASGQGANSPLHF. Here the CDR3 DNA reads TGTGCCAGTGGACAGGGCGCGAATTCACCCCTCCACTTT.

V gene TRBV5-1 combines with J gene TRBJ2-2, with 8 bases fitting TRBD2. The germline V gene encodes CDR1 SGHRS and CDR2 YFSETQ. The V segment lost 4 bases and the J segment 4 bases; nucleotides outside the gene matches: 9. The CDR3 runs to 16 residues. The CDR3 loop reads CASSPGGGWGTGELFF. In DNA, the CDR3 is TGCGCCAGCAGCCCGGGGGGGGGCTGGGGCACCGGGGAGCTGTTTTTT.

DNA for the CDR3: TGTGCCAGCACCAACCCGGGACAGGGGGCAGTTGGGTTGGATGAGCAGTTCTTC. This translates into CASTNPGQGAVGLDEQFF. This chain joins TRBV5-8 and TRBJ2-1; 12 bases are a match to TRBD1. Germline V CDR1 and CDR2: SGHTS, YDEGEE. The CDR3 is 18 residues long. J was trimmed by 8 bases and V by 6 bases; bases with no gene match: 18.

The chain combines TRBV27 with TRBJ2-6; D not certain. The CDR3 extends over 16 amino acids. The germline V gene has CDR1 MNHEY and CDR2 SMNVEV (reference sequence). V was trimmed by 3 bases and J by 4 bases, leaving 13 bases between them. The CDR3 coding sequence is TGTGCCAGCAGTTTCACCCCTCGACCCGGGGCCAACGTCCTGACTTTC. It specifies CASSFTPRPGANVLTF.

CDR3 in DNA: TGTGCCAGCAGCCCTCCCGGGGGTTTTCAGCCCCAGCATTTT. It codes for CASSPPGGFQPQHF. The chain combines TRBV7-9 with TRBJ1-5; a weak D match, TRBD1 (5 bases). Per the germline V gene, CDR1 is SEHNR and CDR2 is FQNEAQ (reference sequence). The CDR3 covers 14 residues. Trimming shortened V by 5 bases and J by 6 bases, and 14 bases separated the two germline ends.

CDR3 loop: CASSFTSGSVAYEQYF. The CDR3 DNA sequence: TGTGCCAGCAGTTTTACTAGCGGGAGTGTCGCCTACGAGCAGTACTTC. J is TRBJ2-7 and V is TRBV28; TRBD2 matches 11 bases. CDR1 MDHEN and CDR2 SYDVKM come from the germline V gene. The CDR3 loop spans 16 amino acids. With V trimmed by 3 bases and J by 2 bases, 6 bases remained unmatched.

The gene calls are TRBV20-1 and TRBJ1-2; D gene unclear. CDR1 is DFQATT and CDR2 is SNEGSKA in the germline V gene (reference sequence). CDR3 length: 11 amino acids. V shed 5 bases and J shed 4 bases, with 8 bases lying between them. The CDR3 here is CSAFRGYGYTF. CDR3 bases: TGCAGTGCTTTCCGAGGCTATGGCTACACCTTC.

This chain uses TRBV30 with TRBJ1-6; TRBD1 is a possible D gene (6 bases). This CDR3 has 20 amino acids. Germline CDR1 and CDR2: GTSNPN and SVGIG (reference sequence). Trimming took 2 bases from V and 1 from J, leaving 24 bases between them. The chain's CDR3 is CAWSFPEGHQWGSYNSPLHF. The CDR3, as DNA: TGTGCCTGGAGTTTCCCCGAGGGACACCAGTGGGGTTCCTATAATTCACCCCTCCACTTT.

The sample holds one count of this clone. CDR3 in amino acids: CASSKRGAGEKSNQPQHF. CDR3 DNA: TGTGCCAGCAGCAAAAGGGGTGCAGGGGAAAAAAGCAATCAGCCCCAGCATTTT. The genes are TRBV21-1 and TRBJ1-5; TRBD1 is the table's D call and was not checked against the DNA. TRBV21-1 is a listed pseudogene. The CDR3 is made up of 18 amino acids.

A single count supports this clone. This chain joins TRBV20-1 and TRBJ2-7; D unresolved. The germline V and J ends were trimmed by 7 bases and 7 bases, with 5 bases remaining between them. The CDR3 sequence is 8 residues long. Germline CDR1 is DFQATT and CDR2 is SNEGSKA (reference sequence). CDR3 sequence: CSVGEQYF. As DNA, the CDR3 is TGCAGTGTAGGGGAGCAGTACTTC.